A single T cell receptor (beta chain) is shown here with its context. Antigen unknown. The sample is drawn from a study of cytomegalovirus exposure and HLA in healthy donors. As for the study in general: Both the 120 or so validation repertoires and the approximately 700 first-cohort repertoires used the same platform, as reported by a later analysis.

Sequencing used immunoSEQ multiplex PCR; TCRdb keeps in-frame clones, though not all of them. The repertoire holds roughly 150,000 clones, roughly 91% seen once, with 2.5% to 3.5% in the top ten. The CDR3 has 15 amino acids. Germline V lookup: CDR1 SGHRS, CDR2 YFSETQ. The V and J ends lost 0 bases and 0 bases respectively, with 7 bases between them. Study-level results: Three chains tied to CMV proved CMV antigen-specific in vitro. Cytomegalovirus association was listed for 150 or so TCR beta chains. The TCR clusters that emerged in the first cohort tended, a later analysis found, to co-occur in the approximately 130 validation repertoires.

The source is a man aged 18 to 35 in good health and CMV-seronegative. The V and J genes are TRBV5-1 and TRBJ1-5, with D unclear. Sequenced input: PBMCs. DNA for the CDR3: TGCGCCAGCAGCTTGGCCGGGGATAGCAATCAGCCCCAGCATTTT. Translation gives CASSLAGDSNQPQHF.